This T cell receptor (beta chain) came from a study of blood T cells in healthy people across ages. Study details: About one barcoded beta molecule per two T cells was the capture yield of template switching.

CDR3 size: 21 residues. Researchers report isolating at least 6 million PBMCs per sample. This clonotype was found a few times. Alongside a J-beta primer mix, a sample-barcoded 5' primer served in a second PCR lasting 7 to 11 cycles. Every cDNA molecule bore a tag from a template-switch adaptor containing 12 random nucleotides. Via MiXCR, TCRdb re-called the 5' RACE reads, giving one row per CDR3 protein. In the table there are roughly 800,000 distinct CDR3 sequences, 58% of which are singletons. The TCR sequence derives from a man younger than 40 in good health. This chain links TRBV21-1 with TRBJ2-5; the table's D gene call, TRBD2, was not cross checked with the DNA. TRBV21-1 is reported as a pseudogene. Sequencing was performed on blood. CDR3 coding DNA: TGTGCCAGCAGCAAAGGAGGTAGCGGGAGGGCCAGAACCCGAATTGACGAGACCCAGTACTTC. This codes for CASSKGGSGRARTRIDETQYF.